This record looks at one T cell receptor beta chain sequence and its context. Its specificity is not known. The CDR3 contains 14 residues. The V end was cut by 3 bases, the J end by 2 bases, with 10 bases between. Germline lookup yields CDR1 MNHNY and CDR2 SVGAGI (reference sequence). The sample comes from a study of graft-versus-host responses after intestinal transplantation. General study points: Some patients had graft-donor T cell macrochimerism, and their allografts showed high graft-versus-host to host-versus-graft clonal ratios.

The method was immunoSEQ multiplex PCR; TCRdb's version includes in-frame clones alone and lacks a portion of them. The data contain about 10,000 clones, 80% to 95% of them singletons. This specimen was PBMCs, taken almost 70 days after transplant. This clonotype originated in a human patient who received an intestinal transplant, so some T cells may come from the graft donor. The chain has TRBV6-6 and TRBJ1-1; no reliable D call. The CDR3 loop is CASSYGRLNTEAFF. CDR3 nucleotide sequence: TGTGCCAGCAGTTATGGCAGGCTTAACACTGAAGCTTTCTTT.